One and the same sample provided the 14 T cell receptor beta chains below, sequenced in a study of blood T cell repertoires in COVID-19. Using immunoSEQ multiplex PCR, the repertoire was profiled, and TCRdb retains in-frame clones only, with some absent. The sample consists of around 310,000 clones, approximately 89% of them appearing once. Sample: PBMCs or T cells enriched from blood (not recorded which). Receptor source: a woman under 40 who had recovered from COVID-19.

The chain uses TRBV10-1 and TRBJ1-1; a weak D match, TRBD1 (5 bases). Germline loops: CDR1 WNHNN, CDR2 SYGVQD (reference sequence). The CDR3 runs to 14 residues. The V and J ends lost 3 bases and 1 base respectively, with 9 bases between them. The DNA of the CDR3 is TGCGCCAGCAGTGATGGAAGGGGGAACACTGAAGCTTTCTTT. Its protein is CASSDGRGNTEAFF.

The chain combines TRBV4-1 with TRBJ1-1, with D tentatively TRBD1 (6 bases). V was cut by 6 bases and J by 4 bases, with 18 bases left in between. The CDR3 extends over 15 amino acids. In germline, CDR1 is MGHRA, CDR2 YSYEKL. CDR3 nucleotide sequence: TGCGCCAGCAGTTATAAATCAGGGGTAGGCACTGAAGCTTTCTTT. It encodes CASSYKSGVGTEAFF.

The chain links TRBV5-6 to TRBJ2-7; no definite D call. CDR3 length equals 15 residues. Germline CDR1 is SGHDT and CDR2 is YYEEEE. V was shortened by 0 bases and J by 2 bases, with 12 bases between the two germline ends. The CDR3 region is CASSLVKVLTYEQYF. The DNA of the CDR3 is TGTGCCAGCAGCTTGGTGAAAGTCCTAACCTACGAGCAGTACTTC.

The rearrangement links TRBV14 to TRBJ1-1, with D uncertain. The length of the CDR3 is 15 residues. Germline V lookup: CDR1 SGHDN, CDR2 FVKESK. Trimming took off 5 bases at V and 2 bases at J, with 15 bases between the two ends. CDR3 in DNA: TGTGCCAGCAGCTTCCGGCCCGGACTTAACACTGAAGCTTTCTTT. Encoded protein: CASSFRPGLNTEAFF.

The rearrangement joins TRBV27 to TRBJ2-7; TRBD2 agrees at 8 bases. Per germline, CDR1 MNHEY and CDR2 SMNVEV (reference sequence). This CDR3 is built from 14 residues. Losses at the gene ends were 5 bases for V and 4 bases for J; bases not matched to a gene: 7. The CDR3 sequence: CASSRTSRPYEQYF. DNA for the CDR3: TGTGCCAGCAGTCGGACTAGCCGACCATACGAGCAGTACTTC.

The CDR3 protein is CASSLIAAPYNEQFF. DNA for the CDR3: TGTGCCAGCAGCCTAATAGCGGCCCCTTACAATGAGCAGTTCTTC. This chain connects TRBV27 to TRBJ2-1, with D possibly TRBD2 on 6 matching bases. The CDR3 covers 15 residues. Trimming shortened V by 6 bases and J by 4 bases, and 16 bases separated the two germline ends. The germline CDR1 and CDR2 sequences are MNHEY and SMNVEV (reference sequence).

This clone appeared once. This chain links TRBV9 with TRBJ2-3, with D possibly being TRBD1 (6 bases). The V end lost 2 bases, the J end lost 6 bases, and 10 bases lay between the germline ends. The CDR3 sequence is 13 residues long. The germline CDR1 and CDR2 sequences are SGDLS and YYNGEE. CDR3 in amino acids: CASSVPGADTQYF. CDR3 in DNA: TGTGCCAGCAGCGTCCCAGGGGCGGATACGCAGTATTTT.

This rearrangement joins TRBV19 to TRBJ1-2; D gene uncertain. This CDR3 spans 13 amino acids. Deletions cut 2 bases from V and 7 bases from J, with 11 bases between. Per germline, CDR1 LNHDA and CDR2 SQIVND (reference sequence). For the CDR3, the DNA is TGTGCCAGTAGTATACGGGAGGCTTCTGGCTACACCTTC. Translation: CASSIREASGYTF. Drawing the rest from reference TRBV19 and TRBJ1-2, the complete variable domain is DGGITQSPKYLFRKEGQNVTLSCEQNLNHDAMYWYRQDPGQGLRLIYYSQIVNDFQKGDIAEGYSVSREKKESFPLTVTSAQKNPTAFYLCASSIREASGYTFGSGTRLTVV.

The rearrangement uses TRBV24-1 and TRBJ2-1; 8 bases match TRBD2. V gave up 5 bases and J gave up 4 bases; unmatched junction bases: 6. The CDR3 sequence is 15 residues long. CDR1 is KGHDR, CDR2 SFDVKD, per germline. This CDR3 reads CATSGTGRGYNEQFF. The CDR3 DNA reads TGTGCCACCAGTGGAACCGGGAGGGGGTACAATGAGCAGTTCTTC.

This chain connects TRBV19 to TRBJ1-6; tentative D call: TRBD1 (5 bases). Trimming shortened V by 4 bases and J by 10 bases, and 14 bases separated the two germline ends. CDR3 length equals 14 residues. Germline lookup yields CDR1 LNHDA and CDR2 SQIVND (reference sequence). The CDR3 is CASSSGRVKSPLHF. The CDR3 region has the DNA TGTGCCAGTAGTAGCGGCAGGGTAAAATCACCCCTCCACTTT.

The V gene is TRBV7-2, the J gene TRBJ2-7; 8 nucleotides match TRBD1. The ends lost 5 bases at V and 5 bases at J; junction bases unmatched: 8. The CDR3 length is 14 residues. CDR1 is SGHTA and CDR2 is FQGNSA in the germline V gene. The CDR3 loop reads CASSQRDRLHEQYF. In DNA form, the CDR3 reads TGTGCCAGCAGCCAAAGGGACAGGTTACACGAGCAGTACTTC. Full variable domain (remainder filled in from reference TRBV7-2 and TRBJ2-7): GAGVSQSPSNKVTEKGKDVELRCDPISGHTALYWYRQSLGQGLEFLIYFQGNSAPDKSGLPSDRFSAERTGGSVSTLTIQRTQQEDSAVYLCASSQRDRLHEQYFGPGTRLTVT.

The rearrangement uses TRBV7-2 and TRBJ2-3; D might be TRBD1 (6 bases). V was pared by 2 bases and J by 0 bases, with 12 bases between. The CDR3 loop spans 16 amino acids. Germline V lookup: CDR1 SGHTA, CDR2 FQGNSA. The chain's CDR3 is CASSLNLGHSTDTQYF. The CDR3 coding sequence is TGTGCCAGCAGCTTAAATTTGGGACATAGCACAGATACGCAGTATTTT.

In DNA, the CDR3 is TGTGCCAGCAGCTTGAGGTCGGGCACTGAAGCTTTCTTT. Its translation: CASSLRSGTEAFF. The V call is TRBV11-2, the J call TRBJ1-1, with D hard to call. CDR3 length equals 13 residues. Trimming removed 3 bases from V and 4 bases from J, with 9 bases in between. Germline CDR1 and CDR2: SGHAT and FQNNGV.

The rearrangement links TRBV12-3 or TRBV12-4 to TRBJ1-2; D is perhaps TRBD1 (6 bases). With 6 bases removed from V and 7 bases from J, the gap between germline ends came to 15 bases. The CDR3 totals 13 residues. The CDR3 protein is CASSPQGNRGYTF. The CDR3 bases are TGTGCCAGCAGCCCTCAGGGGAATCGTGGCTACACCTTC.